Detailed here is one TCR beta chain. PCR was performed a second time for 7 to 11 cycles using a sample-barcoded 5' primer and a J-beta primer mix. MiXCR was run by TCRdb on the 5' RACE reads, yielding one entry per CDR3 protein. Among roughly 900,000 distinct CDR3 sequences listed, under 50% were seen once. The sample comes from a study of blood T cells in healthy people across ages. This CDR3 is 16 amino acids long. Germline lookup yields CDR1 MGHRA and CDR2 YSYEKL. V lost 2 bases and J lost 2; bases outside the gene matches: 7. The origin of this receptor is a man aged 25-45 years in good health. The sample was blood. This rearrangement joins TRBV4-1 to TRBJ2-3; TRBD2 matches 7 bases. The CDR3 DNA sequence: TGCGCCAGCAGCCAACTCTCGCGGGGGAACACAGATACGCAGTATTTT. It yields the protein CASSQLSRGNTDTQYF.